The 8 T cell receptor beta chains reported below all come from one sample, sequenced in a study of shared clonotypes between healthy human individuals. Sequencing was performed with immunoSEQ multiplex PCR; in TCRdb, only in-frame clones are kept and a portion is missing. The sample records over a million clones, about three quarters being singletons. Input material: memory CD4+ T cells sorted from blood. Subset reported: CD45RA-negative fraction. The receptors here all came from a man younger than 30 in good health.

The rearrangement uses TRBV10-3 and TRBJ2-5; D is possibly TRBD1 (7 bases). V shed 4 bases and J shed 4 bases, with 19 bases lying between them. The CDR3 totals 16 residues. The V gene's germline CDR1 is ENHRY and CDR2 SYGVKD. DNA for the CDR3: TGTGCCATCAGTGCAGGGGGGAGCCCTGATAGAGAGACCCAGTACTTC. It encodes CAISAGGSPDRETQYF.

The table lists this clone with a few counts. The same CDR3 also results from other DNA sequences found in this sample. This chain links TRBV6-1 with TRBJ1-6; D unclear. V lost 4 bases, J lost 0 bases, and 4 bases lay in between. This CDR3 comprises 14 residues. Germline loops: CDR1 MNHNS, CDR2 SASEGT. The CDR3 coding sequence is TGTGCCAGCAGTGTTAGCTCCTATAATTCACCCCTCCACTTT. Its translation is CASSVSSYNSPLHF.

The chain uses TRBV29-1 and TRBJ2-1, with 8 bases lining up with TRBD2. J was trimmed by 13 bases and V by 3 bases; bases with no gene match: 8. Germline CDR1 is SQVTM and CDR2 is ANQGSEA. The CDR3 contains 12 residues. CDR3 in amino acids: CSVEGDLAGQFF. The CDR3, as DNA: TGCAGCGTTGAGGGGGATCTAGCGGGCCAGTTCTTC.

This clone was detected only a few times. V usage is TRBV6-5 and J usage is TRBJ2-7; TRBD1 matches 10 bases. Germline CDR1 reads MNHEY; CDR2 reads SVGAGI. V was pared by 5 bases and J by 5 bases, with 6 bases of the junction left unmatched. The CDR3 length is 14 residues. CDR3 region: CASSQGQGRDEQYF. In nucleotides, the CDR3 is TGTGCCAGCAGTCAGGGACAGGGGAGGGACGAGCAGTACTTC.

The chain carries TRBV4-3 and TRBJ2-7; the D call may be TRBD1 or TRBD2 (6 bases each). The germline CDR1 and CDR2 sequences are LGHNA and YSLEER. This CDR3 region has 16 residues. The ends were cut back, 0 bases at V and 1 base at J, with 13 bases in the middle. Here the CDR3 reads CASSQDLRGGSYEQYF. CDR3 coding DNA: TGCGCCAGCAGCCAAGATTTGCGAGGGGGGTCCTACGAGCAGTACTTC.

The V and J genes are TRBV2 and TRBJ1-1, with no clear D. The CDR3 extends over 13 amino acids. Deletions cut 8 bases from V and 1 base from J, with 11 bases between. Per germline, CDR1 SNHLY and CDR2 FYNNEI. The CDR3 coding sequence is TGTGCCAGCTCGCAAGACACGAACACTGAAGCTTTCTTT. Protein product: CASSQDTNTEAFF.

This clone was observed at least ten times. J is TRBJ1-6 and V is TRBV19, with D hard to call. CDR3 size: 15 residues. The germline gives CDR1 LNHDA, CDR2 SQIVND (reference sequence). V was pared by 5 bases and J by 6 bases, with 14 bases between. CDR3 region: CASSPDRAGNSPLHF. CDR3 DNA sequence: TGTGCCAGTAGTCCCGACCGGGCCGGTAATTCACCCCTCCACTTT.

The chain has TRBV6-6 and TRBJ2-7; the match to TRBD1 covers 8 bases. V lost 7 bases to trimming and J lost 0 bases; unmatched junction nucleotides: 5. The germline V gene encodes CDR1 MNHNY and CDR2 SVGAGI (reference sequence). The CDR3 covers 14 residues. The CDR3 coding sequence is TGTGCCAGCAAAATGGGACAGGCCTCCTACGAGCAGTACTTC. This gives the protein CASKMGQASYEQYF.